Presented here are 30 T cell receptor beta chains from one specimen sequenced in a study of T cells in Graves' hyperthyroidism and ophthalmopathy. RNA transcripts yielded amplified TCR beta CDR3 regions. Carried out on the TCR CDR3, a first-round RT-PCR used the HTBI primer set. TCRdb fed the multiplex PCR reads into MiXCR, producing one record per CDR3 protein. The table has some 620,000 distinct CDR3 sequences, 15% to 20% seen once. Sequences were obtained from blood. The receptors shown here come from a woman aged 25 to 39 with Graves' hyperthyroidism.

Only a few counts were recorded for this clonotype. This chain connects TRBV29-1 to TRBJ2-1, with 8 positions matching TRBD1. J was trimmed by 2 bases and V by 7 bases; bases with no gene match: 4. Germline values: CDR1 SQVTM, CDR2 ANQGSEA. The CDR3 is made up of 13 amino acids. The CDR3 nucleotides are TGCAGCGGCGCAGGGGGCGCCTACAATGAGCAGTTCTTC. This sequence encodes CSGAGGAYNEQFF.

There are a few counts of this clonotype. CDR3 loop: CASSRGPGSYNEQFF. CDR3 nucleotide sequence: TGTGCCAGCAGTCGCGGACCCGGCTCCTACAATGAGCAGTTCTTC. The chain recombines TRBV27 with TRBJ2-1, with D unresolved. The CDR3 extends over 15 amino acids. The V gene's germline CDR1 is MNHEY and CDR2 SMNVEV (reference sequence). Trimming shortened V by 5 bases and J by 0 bases, and 11 bases separated the two germline ends.

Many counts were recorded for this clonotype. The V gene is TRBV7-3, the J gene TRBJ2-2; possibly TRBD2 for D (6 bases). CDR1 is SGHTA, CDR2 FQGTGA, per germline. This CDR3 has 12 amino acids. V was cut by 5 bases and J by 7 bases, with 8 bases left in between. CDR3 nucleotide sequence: TGTGCCAGCAGCCGCGGGGTCGGGGAGCTGTTTTTT. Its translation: CASSRGVGELFF.

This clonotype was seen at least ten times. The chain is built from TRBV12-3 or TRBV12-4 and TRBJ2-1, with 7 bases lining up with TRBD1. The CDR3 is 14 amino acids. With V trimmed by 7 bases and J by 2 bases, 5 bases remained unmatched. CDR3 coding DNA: TGTGCCAGCACCCTGGGACAGACCTACAATGAGCAGTTCTTC. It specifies CASTLGQTYNEQFF.

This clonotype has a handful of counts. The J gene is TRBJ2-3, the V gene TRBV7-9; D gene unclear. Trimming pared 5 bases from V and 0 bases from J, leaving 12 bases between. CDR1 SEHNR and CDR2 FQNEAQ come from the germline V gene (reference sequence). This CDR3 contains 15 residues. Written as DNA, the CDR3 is TGTGCCAGCAGCAAAATACCAGAGAGCACAGATACGCAGTATTTT. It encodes CASSKIPESTDTQYF.

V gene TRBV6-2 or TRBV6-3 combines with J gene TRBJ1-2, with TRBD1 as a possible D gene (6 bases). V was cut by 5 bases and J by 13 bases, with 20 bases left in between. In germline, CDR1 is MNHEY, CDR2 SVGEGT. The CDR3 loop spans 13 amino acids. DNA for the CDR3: TGTGCCAGCAGTCCAGCCGGGACACCCGGTCTCACCTTC. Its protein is CASSPAGTPGLTF.

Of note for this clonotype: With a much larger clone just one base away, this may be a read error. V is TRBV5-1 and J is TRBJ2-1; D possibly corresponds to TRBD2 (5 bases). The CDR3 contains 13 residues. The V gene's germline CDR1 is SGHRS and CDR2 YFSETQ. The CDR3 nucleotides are TGCACCAGCAGGTTAAGGACTGACAATGAGCAGTTCTTC. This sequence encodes CTSRLRTDNEQFF.

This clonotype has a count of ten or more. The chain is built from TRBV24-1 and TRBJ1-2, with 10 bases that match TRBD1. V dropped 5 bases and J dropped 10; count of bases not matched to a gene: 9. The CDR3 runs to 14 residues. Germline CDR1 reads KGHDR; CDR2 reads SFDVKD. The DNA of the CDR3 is TGTGCCACCAGTGTTCCCGGACAGGGGGAGTCCTACACCTTC. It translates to CATSVPGQGESYTF.

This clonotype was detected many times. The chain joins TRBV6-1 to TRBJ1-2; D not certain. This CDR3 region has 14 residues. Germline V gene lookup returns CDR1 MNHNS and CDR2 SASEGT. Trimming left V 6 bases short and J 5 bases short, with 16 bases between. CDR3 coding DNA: TGTGCCAGCAGCCCCGGGTACAAGCGATATGGCTACACCTTC. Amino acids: CASSPGYKRYGYTF.

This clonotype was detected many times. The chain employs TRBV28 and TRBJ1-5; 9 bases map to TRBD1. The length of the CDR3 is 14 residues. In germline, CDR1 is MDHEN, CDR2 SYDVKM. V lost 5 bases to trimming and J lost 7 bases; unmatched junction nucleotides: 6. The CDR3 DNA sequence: TGTGCCAGCAGTCGGGACAGGGTAGAACAGCCCCAGCATTTT. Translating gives CASSRDRVEQPQHF.

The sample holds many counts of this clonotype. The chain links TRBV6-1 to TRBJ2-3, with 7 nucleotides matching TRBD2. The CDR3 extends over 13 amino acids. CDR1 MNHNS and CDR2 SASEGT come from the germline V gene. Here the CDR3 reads CQSGEGTSDTQYF. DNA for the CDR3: TGTCAGTCCGGGGAGGGGACTTCAGATACGCAGTATTTT.

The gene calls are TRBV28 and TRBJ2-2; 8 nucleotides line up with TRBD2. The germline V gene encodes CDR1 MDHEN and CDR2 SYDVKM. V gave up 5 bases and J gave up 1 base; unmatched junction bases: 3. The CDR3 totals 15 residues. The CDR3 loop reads CASSEAGVNTGELFF. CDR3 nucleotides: TGTGCCAGCAGTGAAGCGGGGGTGAACACCGGGGAGCTGTTTTTT.

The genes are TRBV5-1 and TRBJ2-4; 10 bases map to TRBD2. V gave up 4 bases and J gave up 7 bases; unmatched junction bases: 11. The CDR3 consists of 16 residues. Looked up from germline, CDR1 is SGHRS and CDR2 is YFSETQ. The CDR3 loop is CASSQQGLATRNIQYF. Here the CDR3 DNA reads TGCGCCAGCAGCCAACAGGGACTAGCGACCCGGAACATTCAGTACTTC.

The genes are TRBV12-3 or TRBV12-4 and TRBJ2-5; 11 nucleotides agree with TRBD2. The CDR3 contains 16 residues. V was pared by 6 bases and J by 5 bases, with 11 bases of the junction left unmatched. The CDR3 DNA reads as TGTGCCAGCAGGGTAGCGGGAGGGCCGGAGGGGGAGACCCAGTACTTC. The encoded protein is CASRVAGGPEGETQYF.

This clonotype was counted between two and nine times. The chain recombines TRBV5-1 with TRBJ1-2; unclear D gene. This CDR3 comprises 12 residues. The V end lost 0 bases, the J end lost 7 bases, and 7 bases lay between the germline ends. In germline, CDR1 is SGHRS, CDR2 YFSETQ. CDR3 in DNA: TGCGCCAGCAGCTTGGGTTCCCGTGGCTACACCTTC. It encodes CASSLGSRGYTF.

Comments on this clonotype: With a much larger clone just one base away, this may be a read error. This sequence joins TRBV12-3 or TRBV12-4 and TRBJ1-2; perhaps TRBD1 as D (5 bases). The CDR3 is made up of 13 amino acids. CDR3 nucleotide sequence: TGTGCCAGCAACCCGGGGACCGACTATGGCCACACCTTC. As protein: CASNPGTDYGHTF.

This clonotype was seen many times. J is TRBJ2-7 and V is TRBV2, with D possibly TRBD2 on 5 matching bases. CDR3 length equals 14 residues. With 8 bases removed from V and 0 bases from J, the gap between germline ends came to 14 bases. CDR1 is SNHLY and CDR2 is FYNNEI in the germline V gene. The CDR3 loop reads CASRPRRSSYEQYF. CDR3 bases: TGTGCCAGCCGGCCCAGGAGGTCCTCCTACGAGCAGTACTTC.

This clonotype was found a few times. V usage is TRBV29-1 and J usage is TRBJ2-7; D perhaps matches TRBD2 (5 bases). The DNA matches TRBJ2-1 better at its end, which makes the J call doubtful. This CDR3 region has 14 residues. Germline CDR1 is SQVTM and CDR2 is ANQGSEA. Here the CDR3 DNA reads TGCAGCGTTGCGGGGTACAAGAGCTCCTACGAGCAGTTCTTC. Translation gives CSVAGYKSSYEQFF.

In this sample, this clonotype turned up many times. The CDR3 reads CASSSLGIAGELFF. The DNA of the CDR3 is TGTGCCAGCAGCTCTTTAGGTATAGCCGGGGAGCTGTTTTTT. This sequence joins TRBV11-2 and TRBJ2-2; D uncertain. Trimming took 4 bases from V and 6 from J, leaving 12 bases between them. In germline, CDR1 is SGHAT, CDR2 FQNNGV. CDR3 length: 14 residues.

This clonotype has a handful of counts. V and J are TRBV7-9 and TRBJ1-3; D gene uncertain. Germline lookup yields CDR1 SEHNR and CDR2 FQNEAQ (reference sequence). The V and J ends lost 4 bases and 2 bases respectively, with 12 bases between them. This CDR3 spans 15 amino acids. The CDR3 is CASSYSTVTGNTIYF. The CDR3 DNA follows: TGTGCCAGCAGCTATTCGACGGTGACTGGAAACACCATATATTTT.

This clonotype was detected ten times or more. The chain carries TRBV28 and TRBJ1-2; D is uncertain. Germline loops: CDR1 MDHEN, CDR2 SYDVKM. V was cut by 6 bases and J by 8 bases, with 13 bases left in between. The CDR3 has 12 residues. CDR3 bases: TGTGCCAGCAGCGAAAGGTTGGGCGGCTACACCTTC. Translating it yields CASSERLGGYTF.

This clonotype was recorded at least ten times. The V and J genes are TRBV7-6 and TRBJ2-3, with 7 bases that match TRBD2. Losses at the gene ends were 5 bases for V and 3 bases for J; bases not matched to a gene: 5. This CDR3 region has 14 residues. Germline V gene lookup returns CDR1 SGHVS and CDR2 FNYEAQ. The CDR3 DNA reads TGTGCCAGCAGCCGAGCGGGACCTACAGATACGCAGTATTTT. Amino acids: CASSRAGPTDTQYF. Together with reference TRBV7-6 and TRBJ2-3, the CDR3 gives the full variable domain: GAGVSQSPRYKVTKRGQDVALRCDPISGHVSLYWYRQALGQGPEFLTYFNYEAQQDKSGLPNDRFSAERPEGSISTLTIQRTEQRDSAMYRCASSRAGPTDTQYFGPGTRLTVL.

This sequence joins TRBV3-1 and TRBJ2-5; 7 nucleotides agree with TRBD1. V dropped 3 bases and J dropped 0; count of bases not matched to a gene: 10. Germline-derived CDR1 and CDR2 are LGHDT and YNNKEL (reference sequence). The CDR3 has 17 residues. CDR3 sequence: CASSQTGIRHDQETQYF. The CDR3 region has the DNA TGTGCCAGCAGCCAGACAGGGATTCGGCACGACCAAGAGACCCAGTACTTC.

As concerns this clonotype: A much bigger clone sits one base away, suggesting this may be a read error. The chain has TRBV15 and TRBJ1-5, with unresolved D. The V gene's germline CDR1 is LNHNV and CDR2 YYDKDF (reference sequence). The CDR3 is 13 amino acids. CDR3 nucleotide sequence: TGTGTCACCAGTAACCAGCTTAATCAGCCCCAGCATTTT. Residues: CVTSNQLNQPQHF.

DNA for the CDR3: TGTGCCAGCAGCCAAGGGAATAGTTACGCGGGAGCAAAACCCGAGCAGTTCTTC. It specifies CASSQGNSYAGAKPEQFF. The genes are TRBV3-2 and TRBJ2-1; the table assigns TRBD2, which was not confirmed against the DNA. TRBV3-2 is described as a pseudogene. The CDR3 length is 18 residues.

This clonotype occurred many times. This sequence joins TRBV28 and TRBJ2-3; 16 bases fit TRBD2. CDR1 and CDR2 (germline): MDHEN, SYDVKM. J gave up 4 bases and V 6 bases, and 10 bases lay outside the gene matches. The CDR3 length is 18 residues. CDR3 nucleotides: TGTGCCAGCAGCAGTCCCGGGACTAGCGGGAGGGTGGCAGATACGCAGTATTTT. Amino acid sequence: CASSSPGTSGRVADTQYF.

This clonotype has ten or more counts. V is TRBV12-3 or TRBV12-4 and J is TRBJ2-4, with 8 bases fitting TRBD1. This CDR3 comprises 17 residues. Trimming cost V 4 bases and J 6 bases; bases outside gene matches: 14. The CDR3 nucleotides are TGTGCCAGCAGTTCACCCGGACAGGGCGCTGGGTTAAACATTCAGTACTTC. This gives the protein CASSSPGQGAGLNIQYF.

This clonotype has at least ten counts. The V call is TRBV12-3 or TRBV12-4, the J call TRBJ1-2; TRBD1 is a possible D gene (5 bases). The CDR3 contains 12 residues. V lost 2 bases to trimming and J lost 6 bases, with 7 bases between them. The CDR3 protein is CASSLSGHGYTF. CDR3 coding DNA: TGTGCCAGCAGTTTATCAGGGCATGGCTACACCTTC.

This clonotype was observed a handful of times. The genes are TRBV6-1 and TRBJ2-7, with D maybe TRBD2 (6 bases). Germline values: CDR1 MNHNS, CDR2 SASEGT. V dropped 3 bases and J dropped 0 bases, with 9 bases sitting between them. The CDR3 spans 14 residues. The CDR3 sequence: CASSEISGSYEQYF. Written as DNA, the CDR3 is TGTGCCAGCAGTGAGATTAGCGGCTCCTACGAGCAGTACTTC.

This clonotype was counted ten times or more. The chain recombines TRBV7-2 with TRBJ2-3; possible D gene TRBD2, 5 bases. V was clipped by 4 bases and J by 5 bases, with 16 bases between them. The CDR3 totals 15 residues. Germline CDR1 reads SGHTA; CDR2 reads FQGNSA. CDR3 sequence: CASSSPSSLGDTQYF. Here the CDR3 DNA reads TGTGCCAGCAGCTCTCCTAGCTCCTTGGGAGATACGCAGTATTTT.